This T cell receptor beta chain was obtained from a study of OX40 agonist ivuxolimab in advanced cancers. Across the study: Patients were given ivuxolimab, an antibody that agonizes OX40 (CD134). Whole-study results and caveats: Expanded clones tended on average to be more numerous among CD8+ T cells than CD4+.

Clones were sequenced by immunoSEQ multiplex PCR, and TCRdb holds only the in-frame ones, with some missing. The repertoire consists of 120,000 or so clones, with approximately 89% occurring once and the leading ten covering 0.27%. The CDR3 sequence is 14 residues long. J was trimmed by 10 bases and V by 1 base; bases with no gene match: 7. The germline gives CDR1 MNHNS, CDR2 SASEGT. On this clone: Its antigen is not identified.

The sequence came from an adult with an advanced solid tumor such as melanoma, head and neck, liver or kidney cancer. Sequencing used CD4+ or CD8+ T cells sorted from blood, obtained in a trial of the OX40 agonist ivuxolimab. The V and J genes are TRBV6-1 and TRBJ1-2, with 9 bases aligning to TRBD1. CDR3 amino acids: CASSEGVQGAFYTF. The DNA of the CDR3 is TGTGCCAGCAGTGAAGGGGTACAGGGGGCCTTCTACACCTTC.